This T cell receptor (beta chain) was observed in a study of shared clonotypes between healthy human individuals. Overall study: Researchers drew samples from a couple of women and a few men aged 18 to 49.

V dropped 0 bases and J dropped 3; count of bases not matched to a gene: 8. There are 17 residues in the CDR3. The germline V gene encodes CDR1 SGHRS and CDR2 YFSETQ. As for this clone: Its cognate antigen is unknown.

Deep level was the assay's run setting. In the original analysis: ImmunoSEQ supplied junction-only sequences lacking quality scores, so filtering was different. Data came from immunoSEQ multiplex PCR; TCRdb stores just in-frame clones and leaves some out. The DNA was the basis for D and trimming; V, J and clone size are from that table. The sample contains about 560,000 clones, roughly 72% of which appear only once. General study findings and limits: The authors expected sequencing depth to affect clonotype sharing among donors.

This receptor was taken from a middle-aged woman in good health. Some clones in this sample may be carry-over from other donors' samples. V gene TRBV5-1 combines with J gene TRBJ2-7; 11 bases agree with TRBD2. Sequences were obtained from PBMCs. The CDR3 DNA is TGCGCCAGCAGCTTGGTGCTAGCGGGAGGTGAGGGCTACGAGCAGTACTTC. This sequence encodes CASSLVLAGGEGYEQYF.